The 14 T cell receptor beta chains in this list originate from one sample, sequenced in a study of OX40 agonist ivuxolimab in advanced cancers. Only in-frame clones appear in the TCRdb table, and some are missing; sequencing was by immunoSEQ multiplex PCR. The sample carries about 62,000 clones, roughly four fifths recorded once. The sample was CD4+ or CD8+ T cells sorted from blood, taken in a trial of the OX40 agonist ivuxolimab. The receptors shown here come from an adult with an advanced solid tumor such as melanoma, head and neck, liver or kidney cancer.

There are a few counts of this clone. The chain recombines TRBV6-1 with TRBJ1-5; D not resolved. This CDR3 is 12 amino acids long. Trimming took off 2 bases at V and 4 bases at J, with 3 bases between the two ends. The germline gives CDR1 MNHNS, CDR2 SASEGT. The chain's CDR3 is CASSEPNQPQHF. The CDR3 DNA reads as TGTGCCAGCAGTGAACCGAATCAGCCCCAGCATTTT.

V gene TRBV10-3 combines with J gene TRBJ2-3; the D gene could be TRBD1 or TRBD2 (6 bases each). The CDR3 runs 12 residues. The V and J ends lost 4 bases and 6 bases respectively, with 8 bases between them. Germline CDR1 reads ENHRY; CDR2 reads SYGVKD. The CDR3 loop is CAISGGADTQYF. The CDR3 nucleotides are TGTGCCATCAGTGGGGGGGCGGATACGCAGTATTTT.

This clone came up once. The J gene is TRBJ2-1, the V gene TRBV7-8; no clear D. The CDR3 is 11 amino acids. Germline lookup yields CDR1 SGHVS and CDR2 FQNEAQ. V lost 5 bases and J 7 bases, leaving 6 bases between the germline ends. CDR3 residues: CASSGQNEQFF. For the CDR3, the DNA is TGTGCCAGCAGCGGCCAGAATGAGCAGTTCTTC.

V usage is TRBV27 and J usage is TRBJ2-5; TRBD1 matches 8 bases. Trimming cost V 3 bases and J 5 bases; bases outside gene matches: 14. The CDR3 consists of 17 residues. CDR1 is MNHEY and CDR2 is SMNVEV in the germline V gene (reference sequence). The CDR3 region is CASSFQSPTGGYETQYF. The CDR3 coding sequence is TGTGCCAGCAGTTTCCAGAGCCCCACAGGGGGATATGAGACCCAGTACTTC.

The chain employs TRBV2 and TRBJ2-1; the D is unclear. Germline V gene sequence: CDR1 SNHLY, CDR2 FYNNEI. V lost 8 bases, J lost 9 bases, and 8 bases lay in between. This CDR3 contains 10 residues. This CDR3 is CASAQIEQFF. The CDR3 DNA reads TGTGCCAGCGCTCAAATTGAGCAGTTCTTC.

Only a few counts were recorded for this clone. The chain couples TRBV7-2 to TRBJ1-3; weak D call: TRBD1 (5 bases). Trimming removed 0 bases at V and 9 bases at J, with 12 bases between. This CDR3 is 14 amino acids long. CDR1 is SGHTA and CDR2 is FQGNSA in the germline V gene. The CDR3: CASSLAVGGSTIYF. In DNA form, the CDR3 reads TGTGCCAGCAGCTTAGCGGTGGGGGGTAGCACCATATATTTT. Using reference TRBV7-2 and TRBJ1-3 for the parts outside the CDR3, the full variable domain is GAGVSQSPSNKVTEKGKDVELRCDPISGHTALYWYRQSLGQGLEFLIYFQGNSAPDKSGLPSDRFSAERTGGSVSTLTIQRTQQEDSAVYLCASSLAVGGSTIYFGEGSWLTVV.

This clone was recorded once. The chain links TRBV9 to TRBJ1-6, with TRBD1 matching 12 bases. The junction had 5 bases not matched to a gene; V was cut back by 4 bases and J by 6 bases. The germline V gene has CDR1 SGDLS and CDR2 YYNGEE. The CDR3 has 16 residues. The CDR3 reads CASSPGQGASNSPLHF. The CDR3 DNA reads TGTGCCAGCAGCCCGGGACAGGGGGCGTCTAATTCACCCCTCCACTTT.

This clone was detected once. The gene calls are TRBV30 and TRBJ2-1; TRBD1 might be the D (5 bases). V was pared by 4 bases and J by 7 bases, with 17 bases between. The germline V gene encodes CDR1 GTSNPN and CDR2 SVGIG (reference sequence). CDR3 length equals 14 residues. The CDR3 region is CAWMRSAGRNEQFF. Written as DNA, the CDR3 is TGTGCCTGGATGAGGTCAGCAGGGCGGAATGAGCAGTTCTTC.

V and J are TRBV14 and TRBJ1-5; D unresolved. V gave up 2 bases and J gave up 3 bases, with 5 bases separating them. Germline assignment: CDR1 SGHDN and CDR2 FVKESK. The CDR3 loop spans 13 amino acids. The CDR3 DNA reads TGTGCCAGCAGCCAAACATTCAATCAGCCCCAGCATTTT. Protein product: CASSQTFNQPQHF.

In its sample, this clone was seen once. The chain combines TRBV6-5 with TRBJ2-7; D remains ambiguous. Germline CDR1 MNHEY, CDR2 SVGAGI. The V and J ends lost 7 bases and 0 bases respectively, with 7 bases between them. The CDR3 runs 12 residues. The CDR3 DNA reads TGTGCCAGCACCTCTACCTCCTACGAGCAGTACTTC. Translation gives CASTSTSYEQYF.

The V call is TRBV11-3, the J call TRBJ1-1, with D hard to call. Trimming left V 7 bases short and J 0 bases short, with 21 bases between. Germline assignment: CDR1 SGHNT and CDR2 YENEEA. This CDR3 is built from 17 residues. The CDR3 nucleotides are TGTGCCAGCAACCTTAAGACCCCTCGTACCATGAACACTGAAGCTTTCTTT. This encodes CASNLKTPRTMNTEAFF.

CDR3 sequence reads: CASSLSDRGRRGYTF. Written as DNA, the CDR3 is TGTGCCAGCAGCTTATCGGACAGGGGGCGCCGCGGCTACACCTTC. V is TRBV7-9 and J is TRBJ1-2, with 11 nucleotides matching TRBD1. The CDR3 is 15 amino acids. Germline V gives CDR1 SEHNR, CDR2 FQNEAQ (reference sequence). The junction had 7 bases not matched to a gene; V was cut back by 2 bases and J by 8 bases.

This chain uses TRBV2 with TRBJ1-5; D is ambiguous. This CDR3 has 15 amino acids. Germline CDR1 SNHLY, CDR2 FYNNEI. Trimming removed 0 bases at V and 9 bases at J, with 15 bases between. The CDR3 coding sequence is TGTGCCAGCAGTGAAGCGATGACCCTGGAACCGCCCCAGCATTTT. It codes for CASSEAMTLEPPQHF.

This chain uses TRBV29-1 with TRBJ1-4, with D possibly TRBD1 on 5 matching bases. CDR1 and CDR2 from the germline V gene are SQVTM and ANQGSEA. CDR3 length equals 14 residues. Trimming cost V 6 bases and J 4 bases, with 15 bases left between them. CDR3 amino acids: CSVLPGDLNEKLFF. CDR3 DNA: TGCAGCGTGCTCCCCGGGGACCTTAATGAAAAACTGTTTTTT.